The 5 T cell receptor beta chains in this list originate from one sample, sequenced in a study of identical twins. TCRdb called the 5' RACE reads again in MiXCR, with one record for every CDR3 protein. The sample lists around 290,000 distinct CDR3 sequences, nearly 9.5% seen once, with roughly 7% in the top ten. The same sample was also used in a study of yellow fever vaccine responses in identical twins.

The source material was CD8+ T cells sorted from blood. These receptors were taken from a woman aged 18-29 years in good health.

This clonotype was detected ten times or more. The rearrangement joins TRBV2 to TRBJ2-5; 10 bases line up with TRBD2. Trimming cost V 7 bases and J 2 bases; bases outside gene matches: 4. This CDR3 has 14 amino acids. Germline V lookup: CDR1 SNHLY, CDR2 FYNNEI. The CDR3 DNA sequence: TGTGCCAGCACCGGGACTAGCGTTCAAGAGACCCAGTACTTC. Amino acid sequence: CASTGTSVQETQYF.

This clonotype was seen a few times. The V call is TRBV5-1, the J call TRBJ2-2, with 7 bases aligning to TRBD1. Germline CDR1 reads SGHRS; CDR2 reads YFSETQ. CDR3 length equals 15 residues. Trimming took 7 bases from V and 1 from J; bases not matched to a gene: 7. The chain's CDR3 is CASETGSLNTGELFF. For the CDR3, the DNA is TGCGCCAGCGAGACAGGGTCTTTGAACACCGGGGAGCTGTTTTTT.

There are a few counts of this clonotype. The chain combines TRBV20-1 with TRBJ2-7, with D perhaps TRBD1 or TRBD2 (5 bases each). CDR1 and CDR2 from the germline V gene are DFQATT and SNEGSKA (reference sequence). The CDR3 is 14 amino acids. Trimming removed 1 base from V and 0 bases from J, with 10 bases in between. CDR3 in amino acids: CSARVEGSSYEQYF. In DNA form, the CDR3 reads TGCAGTGCTAGAGTTGAGGGGAGCTCCTACGAGCAGTACTTC.

The sample holds a few counts of this clonotype. The rearrangement joins TRBV2 to TRBJ2-3; D remains unclear. The CDR3 totals 9 residues. Trimming left V 7 bases short and J 4 bases short, with 0 bases between. Germline CDR1 reads SNHLY; CDR2 reads FYNNEI. The CDR3 region has the DNA TGTGCCAGCACAGATACGCAGTATTTT. Protein: CASTDTQYF.

This clonotype appeared once. This clone may be a read error of a much larger clone one base away. This CDR3 is CASSYSAWEGHEQYF. For the CDR3, the DNA is TGTGCCAGCAGTTACTCGGCGTGGGAGGGCCACGAGCAGTACTTC. The chain joins TRBV6-2 or TRBV6-3 to TRBJ2-7; TRBD2 matches at 7 bases. V lost 0 bases to trimming and J lost 5 bases; unmatched junction nucleotides: 7. The CDR3 runs to 15 residues. Germline V gene sequence: CDR1 MNHEY, CDR2 SVGEGT.